This TCR beta chain was documented in a study of cytomegalovirus exposure and HLA in healthy donors. This CDR3 contains 14 residues. Trimming removed 5 bases at V and 7 bases at J, with 18 bases between. Germline V gene data show CDR1 as SGHAT and CDR2 as FQDESV (reference sequence). The method was immunoSEQ multiplex PCR; TCRdb's version includes in-frame clones alone and lacks a portion of them. The sample contains about 140,000 clones, about 86% of which appear only once. This chain links TRBV11-1 with TRBJ2-7; a possible D gene is TRBD2 (5 bases). The receptor's source is a woman aged 18 to 35 in good health and CMV-seropositive. The sequenced sample was PBMCs. CDR3 coding DNA: TGTGCCAGCAGCACTATCATCGGGGTGGGTGAGCAGTACTTC. Translated, it gives CASSTIIGVGEQYF.